The 15 T cell receptor beta chains reported below all come from one sample, sequenced in a study of blood T cell repertoires in COVID-19. The data were produced by immunoSEQ multiplex PCR, yet TCRdb's version contains in-frame clones alone and is incomplete. This sample has roughly 170,000 clones, with around 87% found just once. Sequencing was done on a sample of peripheral blood. The receptors were sampled from a woman in her sixties or seventies with COVID-19, enrolled during active disease.

The chain joins TRBV28 to TRBJ2-2; TRBD1 matches 11 bases. The CDR3 extends over 16 amino acids. Germline V gene sequence: CDR1 MDHEN, CDR2 SYDVKM. The V gene end was trimmed by 5 bases and the J gene end by 4 bases; junction bases not matched to a gene: 6. The CDR3 spells CASSLHGTGGTGELFF. The DNA for the CDR3 is TGTGCCAGCAGTCTACACGGGACAGGGGGCACCGGGGAGCTGTTTTTT.

This clone was recorded a few times. The chain joins TRBV20-1 to TRBJ2-7; D may be TRBD2 (5 bases). The CDR3 has 14 amino acids. V gave up 3 bases and J gave up 0 bases, with 12 bases separating them. Germline V CDR1 and CDR2: DFQATT, SNEGSKA (reference sequence). Written as DNA, the CDR3 is TGCAGTGCTAGTTTGGACTGGAGCTCCTACGAGCAGTACTTC. Protein sequence: CSASLDWSSYEQYF.

V and J are TRBV18 and TRBJ2-1; D possibly corresponds to TRBD1 (6 bases). The CDR3 runs to 15 residues. Trimming stripped 0 bases from V and 8 bases from J, with 14 bases between. CDR1 is KGHSH and CDR2 is LQKENI in the germline V gene. Written as DNA, the CDR3 is TGTGCCAGCTCACCACCGGGGGCGCGGTTTGATGAGCAGTTCTTC. Amino acid sequence: CASSPPGARFDEQFF.

The chain uses TRBV6-6 and TRBJ2-2; 10 bases fit TRBD2. J lost 5 bases, V lost 7 bases, and 4 bases had no gene match. Germline loops: CDR1 MNHNY, CDR2 SVGAGI (reference sequence). CDR3 length: 14 amino acids. CDR3 sequence: CASMSGRGTGELFF. Here the CDR3 DNA reads TGTGCCAGCATGAGCGGGAGGGGGACCGGGGAGCTGTTTTTT.

The chain has TRBV11-3 and TRBJ2-7; the match to TRBD1 covers 12 bases. Germline V lookup: CDR1 SGHNT, CDR2 YENEEA. V shed 7 bases and J 8 bases; nucleotides not matched to a gene: 9. This CDR3 comprises 14 residues. In DNA, the CDR3 is TGTGCCAGCACCCTGGGGACAGGGGGCTTCCAGCAGTACTTC. Translated, it gives CASTLGTGGFQQYF. Combining the CDR3 with reference TRBV11-3 and TRBJ2-7 gives the whole variable domain EAGVVQSPRYKIIEKKQPVAFWCNPISGHNTLYWYLQNLGQGPELLIRYENEEAVDDSQLPKDRFSAERLKGVDSTLKIQPAELGDSAVYLCASTLGTGGFQQYFGPGTRLTVT.

The chain carries TRBV11-2 and TRBJ1-5; a possible D gene is TRBD1 (5 bases). V was trimmed by 0 bases and J by 1 base, leaving 10 bases between them. Germline CDR1 reads SGHAT; CDR2 reads FQNNGV. This CDR3 contains 16 residues. The CDR3 here is CASSLDGQGSNQPQHF. The CDR3 DNA sequence: TGTGCCAGCAGCTTAGATGGGCAGGGAAGCAATCAGCCCCAGCATTTT.

This clone was recorded only once. This rearrangement joins TRBV2 to TRBJ2-3; 10 positions match TRBD1. The J segment lost 3 bases and the V segment lost 6 bases, leaving 6 bases of the junction unmatched. Looked up from germline, CDR1 is SNHLY and CDR2 is FYNNEI. CDR3 length: 15 amino acids. CDR3 nucleotide sequence: TGTGCCAGCAGATCGGACAGGGGGGGGACAGATACGCAGTATTTT. Translating it yields CASRSDRGGTDTQYF.

CDR3 bases: TGTGCCTGGAGTACGGGACAGGGGAACAATCAGCCCCAGCATTTT. Translating it yields CAWSTGQGNNQPQHF. The chain has TRBV30 and TRBJ1-5; 10 bases agree with TRBD1. This CDR3 is 15 amino acids long. Per germline, CDR1 GTSNPN and CDR2 SVGIG (reference sequence). With 2 bases clipped from V and 3 bases from J, the junction kept 4 bases outside the gene matches.

The chain is built from TRBV30 and TRBJ1-4; a possible D gene is TRBD1 (6 bases). Germline CDR1 GTSNPN, CDR2 SVGIG (reference sequence). The CDR3 is 13 amino acids. Deletions cut 4 bases from V and 5 bases from J, with 11 bases between. CDR3 amino acids: CAWNRGMNEKLFF. CDR3 in DNA: TGTGCCTGGAATAGGGGGATGAATGAAAAACTGTTTTTT.

This chain connects TRBV3-1 (or the pseudogene TRBV3-2) to TRBJ2-3, with D perhaps TRBD1 (5 bases). Per the germline V gene, CDR1 is LGHDT and CDR2 is YNNKEL (reference sequence). The germline V and J ends were trimmed by 4 bases and 0 bases, with 8 bases remaining between them. The CDR3 has 14 amino acids. The CDR3 loop is CASSPQGSTDTQYF. The CDR3 DNA is TGTGCCAGCAGCCCCCAGGGCAGCACAGATACGCAGTATTTT.

This clone has just one count. The gene calls are TRBV5-1 and TRBJ1-6; 7 positions match TRBD1. The CDR3 is 14 amino acids. CDR1 and CDR2 (germline): SGHRS, YFSETQ. V gave up 3 bases and J gave up 9 bases; unmatched junction bases: 6. The CDR3 DNA reads as TGCGCCAGCAGCTCCGACAGGGAAGGTTCACCCCTCCACTTT. Protein: CASSSDREGSPLHF.

This sequence joins TRBV15 and TRBJ1-6; unclear D gene. The CDR3 is 16 amino acids. Trimming took 0 bases from V and 10 from J, leaving 16 bases between them. CDR1 is LNHNV and CDR2 is YYDKDF in the germline V gene (reference sequence). CDR3 in amino acids: CATSREAQLGLSPLHF. In nucleotides, the CDR3 is TGTGCCACCAGCAGAGAGGCACAGCTCGGTTTGTCACCCCTCCACTTT. The full variable domain, rest sourced from reference TRBV15 and TRBJ1-6, is DAMVIQNPRYQVTQFGKPVTLSCSQTLNHNVMYWYQQKSSQAPKLLFHYYDKDFNNEADTPDNFQSRRPNTSFCFLDIRSPGLGDTAMYLCATSREAQLGLSPLHFGNGTRLTVT.

The chain couples TRBV19 to TRBJ1-3, with 9 bases matching TRBD1. This CDR3 has 17 residues. Germline CDR1 is LNHDA and CDR2 is SQIVND (reference sequence). V lost 4 bases to trimming and J lost 0 bases; unmatched junction nucleotides: 7. CDR3 DNA: TGTGCCAGTAGTACAACCGGGACAGGGAGCTCTGGAAACACCATATATTTT. Residues: CASSTTGTGSSGNTIYF.

This sequence joins TRBV29-1 and TRBJ2-3; the match to TRBD2 covers 15 bases. V lost 4 bases, J lost 1 base, and 6 bases stayed unmatched. CDR3 length: 17 residues. Per the germline V gene, CDR1 is SQVTM and CDR2 is ANQGSEA. The CDR3 nucleotides read TGCAGCGTTGGGACTAGCGGGAGGGCCGACGGCACAGATACGCAGTATTTT. Translated, it gives CSVGTSGRADGTDTQYF.

The genes are TRBV3-1 (or the pseudogene TRBV3-2) and TRBJ2-1, with D perhaps matching TRBD2 (6 bases). The CDR3 has 13 residues. Germline V gene sequence: CDR1 LGHDT, CDR2 YNNKEL (reference sequence). The ends were cut back, 2 bases at V and 7 bases at J, with 9 bases in the middle. The CDR3 nucleotides read TGTGCCAGCAGCCAAACGGGAGCTAATGAGCAGTTCTTC. It yields the protein CASSQTGANEQFF.